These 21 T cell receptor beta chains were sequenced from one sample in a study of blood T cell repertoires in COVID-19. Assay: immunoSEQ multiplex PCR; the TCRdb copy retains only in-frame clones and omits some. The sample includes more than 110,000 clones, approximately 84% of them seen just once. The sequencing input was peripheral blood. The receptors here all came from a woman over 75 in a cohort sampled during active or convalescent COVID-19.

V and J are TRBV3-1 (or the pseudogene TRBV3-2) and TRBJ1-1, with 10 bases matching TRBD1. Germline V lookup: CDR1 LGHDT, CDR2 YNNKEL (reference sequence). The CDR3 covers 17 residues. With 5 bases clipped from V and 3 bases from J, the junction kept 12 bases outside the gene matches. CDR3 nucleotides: TGTGCCAGCAGCGTTGGGACAGGGGTTCGGGGGGACACTGAAGCTTTCTTT. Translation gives CASSVGTGVRGDTEAFF.

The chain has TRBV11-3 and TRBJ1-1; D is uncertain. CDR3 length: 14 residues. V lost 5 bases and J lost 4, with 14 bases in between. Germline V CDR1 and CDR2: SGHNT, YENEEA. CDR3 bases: TGTGCCAGCAGCGTATCGGGGTTAACCACTGAAGCTTTCTTT. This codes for CASSVSGLTTEAFF. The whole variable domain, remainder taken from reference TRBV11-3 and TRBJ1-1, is EAGVVQSPRYKIIEKKQPVAFWCNPISGHNTLYWYLQNLGQGPELLIRYENEEAVDDSQLPKDRFSAERLKGVDSTLKIQPAELGDSAVYLCASSVSGLTTEAFFGQGTRLTVV.

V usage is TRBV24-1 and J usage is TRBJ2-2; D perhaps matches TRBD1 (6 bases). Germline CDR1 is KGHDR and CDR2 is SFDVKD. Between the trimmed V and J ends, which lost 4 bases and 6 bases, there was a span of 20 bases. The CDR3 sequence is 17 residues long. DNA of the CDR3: TGTGCCACCAGTGAATTAGGAGCTGGGACAAGCGCCGGGGAGCTGTTTTTT. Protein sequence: CATSELGAGTSAGELFF.

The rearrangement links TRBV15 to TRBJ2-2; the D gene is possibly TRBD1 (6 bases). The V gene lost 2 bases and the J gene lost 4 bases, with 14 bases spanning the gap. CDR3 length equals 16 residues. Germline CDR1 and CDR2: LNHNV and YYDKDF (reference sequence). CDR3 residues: CATSRYTGIGTGELFF. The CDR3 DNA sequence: TGTGCCACCAGCAGATACACAGGGATCGGCACCGGGGAGCTGTTTTTT.

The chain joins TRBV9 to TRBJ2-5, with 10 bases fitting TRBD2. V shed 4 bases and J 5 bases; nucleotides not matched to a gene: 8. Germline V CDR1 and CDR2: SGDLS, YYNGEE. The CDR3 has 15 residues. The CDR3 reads CASSPSGGGFETQYF. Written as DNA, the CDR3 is TGTGCCAGCAGCCCCAGCGGGGGGGGCTTCGAGACCCAGTACTTC.

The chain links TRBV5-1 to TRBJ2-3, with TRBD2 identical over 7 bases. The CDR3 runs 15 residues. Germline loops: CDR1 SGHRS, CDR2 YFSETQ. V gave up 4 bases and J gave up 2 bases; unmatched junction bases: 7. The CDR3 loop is CASSQSGANTDTQYF. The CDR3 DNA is TGCGCCAGCAGCCAGAGCGGGGCCAACACAGATACGCAGTATTTT.

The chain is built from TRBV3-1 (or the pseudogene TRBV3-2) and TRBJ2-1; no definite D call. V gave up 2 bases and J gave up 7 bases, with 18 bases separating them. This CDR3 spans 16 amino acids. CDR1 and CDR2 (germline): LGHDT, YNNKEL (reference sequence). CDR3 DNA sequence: TGTGCCAGCAGCCAAATAACTACCCGCCGTTGGAATGAGCAGTTCTTC. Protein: CASSQITTRRWNEQFF.

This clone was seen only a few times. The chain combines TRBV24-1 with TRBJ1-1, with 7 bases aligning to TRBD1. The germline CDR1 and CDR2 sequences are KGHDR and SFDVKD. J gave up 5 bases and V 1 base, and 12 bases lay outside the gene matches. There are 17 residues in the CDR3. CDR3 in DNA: TGTGCCACCAGTGATTTTGAATTAGGGGGCGAAGGGACTGAAGCTTTCTTT. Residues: CATSDFELGGEGTEAFF.

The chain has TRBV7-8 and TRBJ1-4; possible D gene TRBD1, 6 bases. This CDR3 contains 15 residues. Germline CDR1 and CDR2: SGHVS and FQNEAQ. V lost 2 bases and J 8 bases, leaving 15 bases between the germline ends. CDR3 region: CASSLLGALGEKLFF. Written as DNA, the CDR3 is TGTGCCAGCAGCTTACTGGGGGCGCTGGGGGAAAAACTGTTTTTT.

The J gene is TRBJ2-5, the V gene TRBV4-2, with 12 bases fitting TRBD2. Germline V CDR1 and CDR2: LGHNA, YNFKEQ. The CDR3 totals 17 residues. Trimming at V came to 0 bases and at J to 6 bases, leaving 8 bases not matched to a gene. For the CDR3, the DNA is TGTGCCAGCAGCCAAGAGTTTGGACTAGCGGGGCCTAAGACCCAGTACTTC. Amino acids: CASSQEFGLAGPKTQYF.

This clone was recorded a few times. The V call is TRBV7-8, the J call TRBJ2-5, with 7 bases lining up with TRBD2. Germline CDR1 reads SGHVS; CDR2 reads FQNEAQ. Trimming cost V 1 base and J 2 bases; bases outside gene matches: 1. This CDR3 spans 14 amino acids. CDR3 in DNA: TGTGCCAGCAGCTTAGGGACTAGACAAGAGACCCAGTACTTC. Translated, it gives CASSLGTRQETQYF.

The CDR3 loop reads CASSGNSYGYTF. In DNA form, the CDR3 reads TGTGCCAGCAGCGGAAACAGCTATGGCTACACCTTC. This sequence joins TRBV5-6 and TRBJ1-2, with D unresolved. The germline V gene encodes CDR1 SGHDT and CDR2 YYEEEE. The CDR3 is 12 residues long. V lost 4 bases and J lost 4, with 8 bases in between.

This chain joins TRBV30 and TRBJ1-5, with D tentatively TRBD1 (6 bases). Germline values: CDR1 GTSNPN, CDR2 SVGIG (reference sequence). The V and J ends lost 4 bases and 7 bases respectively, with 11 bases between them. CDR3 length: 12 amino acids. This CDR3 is CAWKQGLQPQHF. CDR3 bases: TGTGCCTGGAAACAGGGACTACAGCCCCAGCATTTT.

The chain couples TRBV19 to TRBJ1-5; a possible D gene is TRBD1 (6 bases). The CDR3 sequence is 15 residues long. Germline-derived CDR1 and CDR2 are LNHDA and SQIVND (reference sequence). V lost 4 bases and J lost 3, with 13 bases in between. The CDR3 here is CASSTTGQNNQPQHF. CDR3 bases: TGTGCCAGTAGTACCACGGGACAAAACAATCAGCCCCAGCATTTT.

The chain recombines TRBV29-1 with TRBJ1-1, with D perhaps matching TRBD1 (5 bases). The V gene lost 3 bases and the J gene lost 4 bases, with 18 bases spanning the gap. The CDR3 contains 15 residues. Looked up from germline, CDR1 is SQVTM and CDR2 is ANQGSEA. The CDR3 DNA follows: TGCAGCGTTGAGCTTGGGGGGAGGAAGGGCACTGAAGCTTTCTTT. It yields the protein CSVELGGRKGTEAFF.

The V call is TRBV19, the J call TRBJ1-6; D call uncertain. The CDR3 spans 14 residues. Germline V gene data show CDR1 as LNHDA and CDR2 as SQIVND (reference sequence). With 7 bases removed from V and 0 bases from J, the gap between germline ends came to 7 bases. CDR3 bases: TGTGCCAGTACTACGTTCTCCTATAATTCACCCCTCCACTTT. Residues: CASTTFSYNSPLHF.

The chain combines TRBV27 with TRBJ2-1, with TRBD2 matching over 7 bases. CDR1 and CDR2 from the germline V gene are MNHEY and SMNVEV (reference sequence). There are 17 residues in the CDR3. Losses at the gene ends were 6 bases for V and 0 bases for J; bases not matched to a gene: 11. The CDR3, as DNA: TGTGCCAGCAGCCATGGGGGGAGGGATAGCTCCTACAATGAGCAGTTCTTC. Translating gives CASSHGGRDSSYNEQFF.

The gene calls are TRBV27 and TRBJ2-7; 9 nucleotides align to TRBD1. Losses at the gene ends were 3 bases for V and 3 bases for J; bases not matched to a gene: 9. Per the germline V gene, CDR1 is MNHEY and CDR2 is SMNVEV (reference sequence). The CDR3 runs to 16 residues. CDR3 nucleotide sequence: TGTGCCAGCAGTTTCCTCATGGGACAGGGAGGCTACGAGCAGTACTTC. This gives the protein CASSFLMGQGGYEQYF.

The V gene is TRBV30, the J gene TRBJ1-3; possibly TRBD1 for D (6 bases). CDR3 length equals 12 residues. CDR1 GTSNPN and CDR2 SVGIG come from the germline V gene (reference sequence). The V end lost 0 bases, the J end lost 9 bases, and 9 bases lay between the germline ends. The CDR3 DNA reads TGTGCCTGGAGTGTTCAAGGGGGCACCATATATTTT. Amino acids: CAWSVQGGTIYF.

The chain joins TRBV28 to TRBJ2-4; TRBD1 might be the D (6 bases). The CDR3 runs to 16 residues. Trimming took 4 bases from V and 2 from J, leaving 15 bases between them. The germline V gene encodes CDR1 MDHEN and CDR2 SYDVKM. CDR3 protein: CASSYRSQGTKNIQYF. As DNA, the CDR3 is TGTGCCAGCAGTTACCGATCTCAGGGGACCAAAAACATTCAGTACTTC.

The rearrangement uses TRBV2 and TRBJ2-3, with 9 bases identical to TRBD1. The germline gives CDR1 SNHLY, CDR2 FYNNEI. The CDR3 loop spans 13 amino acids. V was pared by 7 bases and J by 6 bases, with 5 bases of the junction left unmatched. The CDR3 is CASNRDRVDTQYF. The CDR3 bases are TGTGCCAGCAACCGGGACAGGGTGGATACGCAGTATTTT.